The next 12 T cell receptor beta chains were all read from a single sample in a study of control samples from healthy donors and cancer patients. Produced via immunoSEQ multiplex PCR; TCRdb's table is partial and in-frame only. The sample carries 150,000 or so clones, roughly 88% recorded once. Sequenced input: blood. These TCRs come from a young man in good health.

The chain carries TRBV7-8 and TRBJ2-3; TRBD1 is a possible D gene (5 bases). Trimming pared 5 bases from V and 6 bases from J, leaving 12 bases between. The CDR3 runs 13 residues. Germline CDR1 is SGHVS and CDR2 is FQNEAQ. The CDR3 DNA reads as TGTGCCAGCAGCCTGGACGGACACGATACGCAGTATTTT. This sequence encodes CASSLDGHDTQYF.

The chain couples TRBV6-6 to TRBJ2-7; 13 nucleotides agree with TRBD2. Germline CDR1 MNHNY, CDR2 SVGAGI (reference sequence). The ends lost 5 bases at V and 2 bases at J; junction bases unmatched: 6. The CDR3 spans 16 residues. Here the CDR3 reads CASSGTSGATTYEQYF. Written as DNA, the CDR3 is TGTGCCAGCAGTGGGACTAGCGGGGCTACTACCTACGAGCAGTACTTC.

The rearrangement links TRBV25-1 to TRBJ2-7, with D maybe TRBD2 (5 bases). The V end was cut by 3 bases, the J end by 2 bases, with 14 bases between. The germline gives CDR1 MGHDK, CDR2 SYGVNS. The CDR3 consists of 15 residues. The CDR3 sequence: CASSDPRGAAYEQYF. CDR3 DNA: TGTGCCAGCAGTGACCCTCGGGGAGCCGCCTACGAGCAGTACTTC.

This rearrangement joins TRBV2 to TRBJ2-7; D unclear. V lost 10 bases and J 2 bases, leaving 18 bases between the germline ends. Germline values: CDR1 SNHLY, CDR2 FYNNEI. The length of the CDR3 is 14 residues. The chain's CDR3 is CATTSGRSAYEQYF. The CDR3, as DNA: TGTGCCACTACGTCCGGCAGGTCGGCCTACGAGCAGTACTTC.

The chain carries TRBV6-5 and TRBJ2-7; D may be TRBD1 (6 bases). CDR1 is MNHEY, CDR2 SVGAGI, per germline. The length of the CDR3 is 12 residues. V gave up 4 bases and J gave up 4 bases, with 8 bases separating them. CDR3 amino acids: CASSLDSYEQYF. DNA for the CDR3: TGTGCCAGCAGTTTGGACAGTTACGAGCAGTACTTC.

The J gene is TRBJ1-1, the V gene TRBV7-2; weak D call: TRBD1 (5 bases). The CDR3 extends over 13 amino acids. V lost 10 bases and J 0 bases, leaving 12 bases between the germline ends. Germline CDR1 and CDR2: SGHTA and FQGNSA. CDR3 sequence: CATSQGLNTEAFF. CDR3 nucleotides: TGTGCCACTTCCCAGGGCTTGAACACTGAAGCTTTCTTT.

The gene calls are TRBV12-1 and TRBJ2-5; the table names TRBD2, a call not compared with the DNA. TRBV12-1 is termed a pseudogene. The CDR3 loop spans 16 amino acids. In DNA form, the CDR3 reads TGTGCCAGCAGCTGCAGGACTAGCGGGGAGCAAGAGACCCAGTACTTC. This gives the protein CASSCRTSGEQETQYF.

The V gene is TRBV27, the J gene TRBJ2-2; TRBD2 might be the D (6 bases). CDR3 size: 14 residues. V was shortened by 7 bases and J by 3 bases, with 12 bases between the two germline ends. CDR1 MNHEY and CDR2 SMNVEV come from the germline V gene (reference sequence). CDR3 nucleotide sequence: TGTGCCAGCACACCGGGACTGTACACCGGGGAGCTGTTTTTT. Translation gives CASTPGLYTGELFF.

This rearrangement joins TRBV4-3 to TRBJ1-1; D is unresolved. CDR1 is LGHNA and CDR2 is YSLEER in the germline V gene. V was cut by 0 bases and J by 4 bases, with 9 bases left in between. There are 14 residues in the CDR3. For the CDR3, the DNA is TGCGCCAGCAGCCAAGATAGAGGGCTCACTGAAGCTTTCTTT. Translation gives CASSQDRGLTEAFF.

The J gene is TRBJ2-7, the V gene TRBV28; perhaps TRBD1 as D (5 bases). The germline CDR1 and CDR2 sequences are MDHEN and SYDVKM. Trimming cost V 3 bases and J 0 bases, with 15 bases left between them. This CDR3 comprises 16 residues. The CDR3 reads CASSFPLTGHSYEQYF. As DNA, the CDR3 is TGTGCCAGCAGTTTCCCCCTAACAGGCCACTCCTACGAGCAGTACTTC.

The rearrangement uses TRBV7-2 and TRBJ2-7; D unresolved. Trimming shortened V by 3 bases and J by 1 base, and 13 bases separated the two germline ends. There are 15 residues in the CDR3. Germline V lookup: CDR1 SGHTA, CDR2 FQGNSA. The CDR3: CASSFGSVRSYEQYF. As DNA, the CDR3 is TGTGCCAGCAGCTTCGGGTCCGTCAGGTCCTACGAGCAGTACTTC.

The chain carries TRBV7-2 and TRBJ1-2; TRBD1 agrees at 7 bases. CDR3 length: 15 residues. The junction had 8 bases not matched to a gene; V was cut back by 3 bases and J by 4 bases. From germline, CDR1 is SGHTA and CDR2 FQGNSA. The CDR3 protein is CASSFYGQDFYGYTF. CDR3 bases: TGTGCCAGCAGCTTCTACGGACAGGACTTCTATGGCTACACCTTC.